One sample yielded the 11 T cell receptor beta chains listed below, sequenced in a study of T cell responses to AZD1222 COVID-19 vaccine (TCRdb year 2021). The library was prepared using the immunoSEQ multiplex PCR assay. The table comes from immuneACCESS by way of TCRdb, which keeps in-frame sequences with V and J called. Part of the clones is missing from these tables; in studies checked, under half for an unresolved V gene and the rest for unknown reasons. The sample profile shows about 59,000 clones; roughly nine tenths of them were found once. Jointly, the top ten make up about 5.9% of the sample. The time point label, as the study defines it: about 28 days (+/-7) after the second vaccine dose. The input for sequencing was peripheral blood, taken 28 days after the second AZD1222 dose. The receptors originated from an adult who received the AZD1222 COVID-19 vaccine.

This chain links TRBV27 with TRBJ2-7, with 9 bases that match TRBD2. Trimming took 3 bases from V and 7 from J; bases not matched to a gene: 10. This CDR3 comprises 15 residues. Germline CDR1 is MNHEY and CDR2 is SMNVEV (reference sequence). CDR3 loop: CASSLRAGGPREQYF. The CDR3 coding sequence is TGTGCCAGCAGTTTGAGGGCGGGAGGGCCGAGGGAGCAGTACTTC.

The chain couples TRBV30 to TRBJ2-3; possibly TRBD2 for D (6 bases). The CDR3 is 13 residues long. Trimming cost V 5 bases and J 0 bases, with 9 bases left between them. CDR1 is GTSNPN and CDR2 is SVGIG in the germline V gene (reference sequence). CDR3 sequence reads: CAWCGASTDTQYF. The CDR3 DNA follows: TGTGCCTGGTGCGGGGCGAGCACAGATACGCAGTATTTT.

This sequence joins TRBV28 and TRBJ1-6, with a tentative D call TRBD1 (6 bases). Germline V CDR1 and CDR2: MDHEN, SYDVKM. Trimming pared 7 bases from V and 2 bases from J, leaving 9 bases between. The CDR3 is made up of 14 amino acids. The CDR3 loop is CASKGEAYNSPLHF. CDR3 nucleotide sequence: TGTGCCAGCAAGGGGGAGGCCTATAATTCACCCCTCCACTTT. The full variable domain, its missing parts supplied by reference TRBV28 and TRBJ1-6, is DVKVTQSSRYLVKRTGEKVFLECVQDMDHENMFWYRQDPGLGLRLIYFSYDVKMKEKGDIPEGYSVSREKKERFSLILESASTNQTSMYLCASKGEAYNSPLHFGNGTRLTVT.

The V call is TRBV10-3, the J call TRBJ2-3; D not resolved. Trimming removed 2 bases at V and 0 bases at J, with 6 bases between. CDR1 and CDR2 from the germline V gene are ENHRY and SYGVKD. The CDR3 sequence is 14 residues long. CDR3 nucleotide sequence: TGTGCCATCAGTGAGGGGGTAAGCACAGATACGCAGTATTTT. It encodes CAISEGVSTDTQYF.

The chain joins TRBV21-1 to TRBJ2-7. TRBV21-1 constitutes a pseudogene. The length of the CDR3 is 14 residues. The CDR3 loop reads CASSKANGRSEQYF. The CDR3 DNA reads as TGTGCCAGCAGCAAAGCGAACGGACGGAGCGAGCAGTACTTC.

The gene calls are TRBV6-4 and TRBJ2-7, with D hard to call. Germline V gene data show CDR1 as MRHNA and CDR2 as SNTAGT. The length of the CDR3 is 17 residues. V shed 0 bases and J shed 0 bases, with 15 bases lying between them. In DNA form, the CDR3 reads TGTGCCAGCAGTGACTCTTCAGAACCCAAGAGCTCCTACGAGCAGTACTTC. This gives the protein CASSDSSEPKSSYEQYF.

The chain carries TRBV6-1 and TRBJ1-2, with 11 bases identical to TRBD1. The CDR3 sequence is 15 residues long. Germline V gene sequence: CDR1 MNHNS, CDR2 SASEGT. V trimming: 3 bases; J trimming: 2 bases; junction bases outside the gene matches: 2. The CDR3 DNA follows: TGTGCCAGCAGTGACCGGGACAGGGGGAACTATGGCTACACCTTC. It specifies CASSDRDRGNYGYTF.

This chain's CDR3 is CASALRQAGYETQYF. The DNA for the CDR3 is TGTGCTAGTGCCCTCAGACAGGCAGGGTACGAGACCCAGTACTTC. This chain joins TRBV12-5 and TRBJ2-5, with D possibly matching TRBD1 (6 bases). This CDR3 is 15 amino acids long. Trimming took off 7 bases at V and 5 bases at J, with 20 bases between the two ends. CDR1 LGHNT and CDR2 FRNRAP come from the germline V gene.

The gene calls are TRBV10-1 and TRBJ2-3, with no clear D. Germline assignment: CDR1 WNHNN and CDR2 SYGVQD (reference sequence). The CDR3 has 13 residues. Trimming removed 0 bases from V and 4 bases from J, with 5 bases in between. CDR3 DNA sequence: TGCGCCAGCAGTGAGTCTCCCCCAGATACGCAGTATTTT. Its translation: CASSESPPDTQYF.

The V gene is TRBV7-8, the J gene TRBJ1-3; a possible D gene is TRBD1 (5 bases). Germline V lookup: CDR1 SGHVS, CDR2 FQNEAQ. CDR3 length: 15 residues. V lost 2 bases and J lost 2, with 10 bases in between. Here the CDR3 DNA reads TGTGCCAGCAGCTTAAAGAGGGGAACTGGAAACACCATATATTTT. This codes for CASSLKRGTGNTIYF. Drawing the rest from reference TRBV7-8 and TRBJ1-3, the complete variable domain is GAGVSQSPRYKVAKRGQDVALRCDPISGHVSLFWYQQALGQGPEFLTYFQNEAQLDKSGLPSDRFFAERPEGSVSTLKIQRTQQEDSAVYLCASSLKRGTGNTIYFGEGSWLTVV.

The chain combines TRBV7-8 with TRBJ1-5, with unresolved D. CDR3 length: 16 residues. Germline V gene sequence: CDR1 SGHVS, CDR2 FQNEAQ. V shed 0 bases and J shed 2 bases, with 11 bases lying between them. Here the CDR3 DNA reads TGTGCCAGCAGCTTAGCATCCTCTTGGGGCAATCAGCCCCAGCATTTT. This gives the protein CASSLASSWGNQPQHF. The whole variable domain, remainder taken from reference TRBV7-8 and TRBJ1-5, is GAGVSQSPRYKVAKRGQDVALRCDPISGHVSLFWYQQALGQGPEFLTYFQNEAQLDKSGLPSDRFFAERPEGSVSTLKIQRTQQEDSAVYLCASSLASSWGNQPQHFGDGTRLSIL.